The TCR beta chain described here comes from a study of cytomegalovirus exposure and HLA in healthy donors. The PCR employed 60 Vbeta primers together with 13 Jbeta primers. The table came from immunoSEQ multiplex PCR; TCRdb's copy has only in-frame clones and leaves some out. The data contain about 150,000 clones, 70% to 80% of them seen just once; the ten biggest clones take up about 13%. Concerning this clone itself: Its cognate antigen is unknown. At one end, the junction sequence differs from germline, possibly due to a read error.

Study conclusions and caveats: Association with HLA alleles at 0.05 false discovery rate was found for some 18,000 TCR beta sequences in a later analysis.

The V gene's germline CDR1 is SEHNR and CDR2 FQNEAQ (reference sequence). This CDR3 comprises 15 residues. The sequenced material came from PBMCs. J is TRBJ2-7 and V is TRBV7-9, with a weak D call TRBD2 (6 bases). The TCR sequence derives from a middle-aged man in good health and CMV-seropositive. CDR3 sequence reads: CSSSSLAALGYEQYF. As DNA, the CDR3 is TGTTCCAGCAGCTCCTTAGCGGCTTTAGGGTACGAGCAGTACTTT.